Listed below are T cell receptor beta chains from one sample, sequenced in a study of cytomegalovirus exposure and HLA in healthy donors. Generated by immunoSEQ multiplex PCR, the TCRdb table keeps only in-frame clones and is missing some. The clone table shows 90,000 to 120,000 clones, with the ten largest holding 0.55% to 0.6%. Source material: PBMCs. The receptors originated from a man in his fifties in good health and CMV-seronegative. The CDR3 runs from the conserved cysteine through the conserved F or W. D genes are given only for firm matches.

D	V	J	length	DNA	CDR3
.	TRBV7-2	TRBJ1-2	13	TGTGCCAGCAGCTTAGGTCGGCGGGCTGGCTACACCTTC	CASSLGRRAGYTF
.	TRBV9	TRBJ1-1	13	TGTGCCAGCAGCGTCTACAGGGACACTGAAGCTTTCTTT	CASSVYRDTEAFF
.	TRBV7-9	TRBJ1-3	14	TGTGCCAGCAGCTTACCGGGGTCTGGAAACACCATATATTTT	CASSLPGSGNTIYF
TRBD1	TRBV5-1	TRBJ1-4	14	TGCGCCAGCAGCTCGGGACAGGGAGGTGAAAAACTGTTTTTT	CASSSGQGGEKLFF
.	TRBV27	TRBJ1-2	14	TGTGCCAGCAGTTTTGTCGGGGGGGCGATTGGCTACACCTTC	CASSFVGGAIGYTF
.	TRBV6-5	TRBJ2-7	13	TGTGCCAGCAGTGAGACAAACAGGGCCGAGCAGTACTTC	CASSETNRAEQYF
TRBD2	TRBV7-6	TRBJ2-5	19	TGTGCCAGCAGCCTCCTTAGGACTAGCGGGGGGCGGTACCAAGAGACCCAGTACTTC	CASSLLRTSGGRYQETQYF
.	TRBV7-2	TRBJ2-7	13	TGTGCCAGCAGCTTAGTAGGAGCCTACGAGCAGTACTTC	CASSLVGAYEQYF
.	TRBV20-1	TRBJ1-2	11	TGCAGTGCAAAGGGGGGGGGCGGCTACACCTTC	CSAKGGGGYTF
TRBD1	TRBV2	TRBJ2-7	14	TGTGCCAGCAATCAGGGACAGGAGTTTTACGAGCAGTACTTC	CASNQGQEFYEQYF
.	TRBV6-5	TRBJ2-3	14	TGTGCCAGCGGACCCGGGGGAATCCCAGATACGCAGTATTTT	CASGPGGIPDTQYF
.	TRBV5-1	TRBJ1-1	14	TGCGCCAGCAGCTTGGGCGGGGGGAACACTGAAGCTTTCTTT	CASSLGGGNTEAFF
TRBD1	TRBV5-1	TRBJ1-4	15	TGCGCCAGCAGCCGAACCGGGACAGGCGAAGAAAAACTGTTTTTT	CASSRTGTGEEKLFF
.	TRBV4-3	TRBJ2-1	16	TGCGCCAGCAGTCGCAACCCAGGGGCGCGCTACAATGAGCAGTTCTTC	CASSRNPGARYNEQFF
TRBD1	TRBV11-2	TRBJ1-1	17	TGTGCCAGCAGCTCGGGACAGGGGGGAGGGAGGAACACTGAAGCTTTCTTT	CASSSGQGGGRNTEAFF
.	TRBV5-1	TRBJ1-1	16	TGCGCCAGCAGCTTGGAAGGGGGAAGCGGGAACACTGAAGCTTTCTTT	CASSLEGGSGNTEAFF
.	TRBV19	TRBJ1-5	15	TGTGCCAGTAGCAAGGAAGGAGGGATCGGTAAGCCCCAGCATTTT	CASSKEGGIGKPQHF
TRBD2	TRBV2	TRBJ2-7	15	TGTGCCAGCAGGCCCGGGACTAGCGGCTCCTACGAGCAGTACTTC	CASRPGTSGSYEQYF
.	TRBV15	TRBJ2-1	15	TGTGCCACCAGCAGGGCTGACAGCGTCCACAATGAGCAGTTCTTC	CATSRADSVHNEQFF
TRBD1	TRBV9	TRBJ2-7	15	TGTGCCAGCAGCAGACAAGCGGACAGGGCGTCCGAGCAGTACTTC	CASSRQADRASEQYF
TRBD2	TRBV29-1	TRBJ2-2	16	TGCAGCGTTGGAGTTAGCGGGGGCCCGGGCACCGGGGAGCTGTTTTTT	CSVGVSGGPGTGELFF
.	TRBV6-5	TRBJ1-6	14	TGTGCCAGCAGCCGCCGACAGAGTTGGTCACCCCTCCACTTT	CASSRRQSWSPLHF
.	TRBV5-1	TRBJ2-5	14	TGCGCCAGCAGCCCTAGTTCAGCTAAAGAGACCCAGTACTTC	CASSPSSAKETQYF
.	TRBV15	TRBJ1-4	18	TGTGCCACCAGCAGAGACCAGGGAGGGGTGGGCACTAATGAAAAACTGTTTTTT	CATSRDQGGVGTNEKLFF
TRBD1	TRBV29-1	TRBJ1-5	17	TGCAGCGTCAAACTATACTTAGGACAGGATAGCAATCAGCCCCAGCATTTT	CSVKLYLGQDSNQPQHF
.	TRBV30	TRBJ1-1	13	TGTGCCTGGAGTGTCGGGGTATGGACTGAAGCTTTCTTT	CAWSVGVWTEAFF
.	TRBV5-1	TRBJ1-2	13	TGCGCCAGCAGCTTGGTTGTAGAGCAAGGCTACACCTTC	CASSLVVEQGYTF
.	TRBV6-6	TRBJ1-2	13	TGTGCCAGCAGCCTCGGGGGGGACTATGGCTACACCTTC	CASSLGGDYGYTF
TRBD2	TRBV28	TRBJ2-3	14	TGTGCCAGCAGTCCCGCGGGAGCACCTGGTACGCAGTATTTT	CASSPAGAPGTQYF
TRBD1	TRBV14	TRBJ2-1	16	TGTGCCAGCAGCCAAGTAGGGAGGACAGGGGTAAATGAGCAGTTCTTC	CASSQVGRTGVNEQFF
TRBD2	TRBV18	TRBJ2-2	17	TGTGCCAGCTCATCTAGCGGGGGGAGTCTAAACACCGGGGAGCTGTTTTTT	CASSSSGGSLNTGELFF
.	TRBV6-5	TRBJ2-7	15	TGTGCCAGCAGTTATCAGTCCTTTTCCGCCTACGAGCAGTACTTC	CASSYQSFSAYEQYF
.	TRBV4-1	TRBJ2-4	19	TGCGCCAGCAGCCGAGAGAGAGAGGGGGTAGCGTTAGCCAAAAACATTCAGTACTTC	CASSREREGVALAKNIQYF
.	TRBV19	TRBJ1-2	13	TGTGCCAGTAGTCCTCGAAGCAACTATGGCTACACCTTC	CASSPRSNYGYTF
.	TRBV11-2	TRBJ1-3	16	TGTGCCAGCAGCTTAGGGGGGCAACTCTCTGGAAACACCATATATTTT	CASSLGGQLSGNTIYF
.	TRBV14	TRBJ1-1	13	TGTGCCAGCAGGTCGATCGGGAACACTGAAGCTTTCTTT	CASRSIGNTEAFF
TRBD2	TRBV2	TRBJ2-3	17	TGTGCCAGCAGTGAAGAGGTCAGCGGGAGGGGGATAGATACGCAGTATTTT	CASSEEVSGRGIDTQYF
TRBD2	TRBV10-1	TRBJ2-5	16	TGCGCCAGCGGGGGGAGACTAGCGGGGGATCAAGAGACCCAGTACTTC	CASGGRLAGDQETQYF
TRBD1	TRBV5-5	TRBJ1-3	14	TGTGCCAGCAGCGGGACAGCGGTGGGAAACACCATATATTTT	CASSGTAVGNTIYF
TRBD1	TRBV11-2	TRBJ1-1	13	TGTGCCAGCAGCCAAGACAGGGATACTGAAGCTTTCTTT	CASSQDRDTEAFF
TRBD1	TRBV18	TRBJ1-6	16	TGTGCCAGCTCACCTCAGGACAGGTTGAGGGATTCACCCCTCCACTTT	CASSPQDRLRDSPLHF
TRBD1	TRBV2	TRBJ1-1	10	TGTGCCAACAGTGACAGGGGAGCTTTCTTT	CANSDRGAFF
TRBD2	TRBV4-1	TRBJ2-4	18	TGCGCCAGCAGCCTAGGGACTAGCGGGGGGGGTGGGAAAAACATTCAGTACTTC	CASSLGTSGGGGKNIQYF
TRBD1	TRBV7-9	TRBJ2-7	15	TGTGCCAGCAGCTCGGACAGGCTTAGCTCCTACGAGCAGTACTTC	CASSSDRLSSYEQYF
.	TRBV18	TRBJ2-2	15	TGTGCCAGCTCACAGAGGGGGTCGAACACCGGGGAGCTGTTTTTT	CASSQRGSNTGELFF
.	TRBV27	TRBJ2-7	15	TGTGCCAGCAGTTTATCCCTAGAGACAGTTTACGAGCAGTACTTC	CASSLSLETVYEQYF
.	TRBV7-8	TRBJ2-5	13	TGTGCCAGCAGCTTATTTAGCGGTGAGACCCAGTACTTC	CASSLFSGETQYF
.	TRBV18	TRBJ2-5	17	TGTGCCAGCTCACCCTACCTGCTTCGGTTGGACCAAGAGACCCAGTACTTC	CASSPYLLRLDQETQYF
.	TRBV5-4	TRBJ1-1	13	TGTGCCAGCGCAAAGACCGGACAAATCGGAGCTTTCTTT	CASAKTGQIGAFF
TRBD1	TRBV9	TRBJ2-3	15	TGTGCCAGCACCCTAACCGGGACAGTCACAGATACGCAGTATTTT	CASTLTGTVTDTQYF
TRBD2	TRBV5-1	TRBJ2-5	16	TGCGCCAGCAGCTTGGTCCAACGGGGAGGGAAAGAGACCCAGTACTTC	CASSLVQRGGKETQYF
TRBD1	TRBV5-4	TRBJ1-1	15	TGTGCCAGCAGCGGGAGGGACAGGGGAAACACTGAAGCTTTCTTT	CASSGRDRGNTEAFF
.	TRBV9	TRBJ2-2	13	TGTGCCAGCAGCGTAGCTAGCACCAGGGAGCTGTTTTTT	CASSVASTRELFF
.	TRBV7-2	TRBJ2-2	15	TGTGCCAGCAGCCCAGCGGGCCTCAACACCGGGGAGCTGTTTTTT	CASSPAGLNTGELFF
.	TRBV19	TRBJ1-3	16	TGTGCCAGTAGTATCAGAGGCGGGACCTCTGGAAACACCATATATTTT	CASSIRGGTSGNTIYF
.	TRBV2	TRBJ1-1	14	TGTGCCAGCAGTGAAACGGGGGAGAACACTGAAGCTTTCTTT	CASSETGENTEAFF
TRBD1	TRBV4-3	TRBJ1-5	17	TGCGCCAGCAGCCCAGGGACAGGGAAATCCCTAAATCAGCCCCAGCATTTT	CASSPGTGKSLNQPQHF